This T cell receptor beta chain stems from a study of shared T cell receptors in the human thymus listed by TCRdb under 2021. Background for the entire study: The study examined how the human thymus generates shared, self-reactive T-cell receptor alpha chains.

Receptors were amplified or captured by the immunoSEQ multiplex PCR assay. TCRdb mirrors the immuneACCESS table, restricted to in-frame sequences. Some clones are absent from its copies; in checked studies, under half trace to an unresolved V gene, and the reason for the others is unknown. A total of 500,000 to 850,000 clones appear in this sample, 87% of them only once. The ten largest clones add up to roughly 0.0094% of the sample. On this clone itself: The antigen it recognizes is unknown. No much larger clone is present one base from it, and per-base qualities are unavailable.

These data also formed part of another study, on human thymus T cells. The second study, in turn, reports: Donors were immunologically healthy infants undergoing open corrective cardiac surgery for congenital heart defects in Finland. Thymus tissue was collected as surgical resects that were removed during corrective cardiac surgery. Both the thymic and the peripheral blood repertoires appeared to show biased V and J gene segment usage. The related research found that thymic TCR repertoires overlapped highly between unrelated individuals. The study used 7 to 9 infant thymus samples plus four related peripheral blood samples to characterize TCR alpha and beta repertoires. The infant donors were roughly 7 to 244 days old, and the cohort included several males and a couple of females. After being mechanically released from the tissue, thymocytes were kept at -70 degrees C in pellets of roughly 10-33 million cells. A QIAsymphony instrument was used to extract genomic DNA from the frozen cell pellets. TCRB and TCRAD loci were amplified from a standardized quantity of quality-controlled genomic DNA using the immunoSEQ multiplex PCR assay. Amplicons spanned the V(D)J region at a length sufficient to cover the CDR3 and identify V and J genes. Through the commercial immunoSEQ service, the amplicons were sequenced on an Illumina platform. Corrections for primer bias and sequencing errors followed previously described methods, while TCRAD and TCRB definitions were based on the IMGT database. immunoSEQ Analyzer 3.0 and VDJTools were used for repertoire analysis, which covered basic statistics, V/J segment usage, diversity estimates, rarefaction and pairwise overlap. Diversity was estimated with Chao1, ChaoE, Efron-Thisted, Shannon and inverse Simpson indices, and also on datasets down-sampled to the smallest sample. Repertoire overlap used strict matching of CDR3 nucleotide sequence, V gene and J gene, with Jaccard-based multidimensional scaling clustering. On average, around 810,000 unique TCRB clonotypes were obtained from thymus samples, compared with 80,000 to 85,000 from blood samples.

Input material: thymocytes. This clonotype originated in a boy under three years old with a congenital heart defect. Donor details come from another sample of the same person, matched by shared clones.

The base sequence is TGCGCCAGCCGTTGGGGCCCCTCCTACTACACTGAAGCTTTCTTT. Translated, it gives CASRWGPSYYTEAFF. The rearrangement combines TRBV5-1 with TRBJ1-1, and TRBD1 may be the D gene, going by 5 matching bases. Trimming costs V 7 bases and J 3 bases, and their ends lie 19 bases apart. The CDR3 spans 15 residues, from the cysteine through the phenylalanine. The read is trimmed to its CDR3 DNA, 45 bases read in frame from base 1. Looking up the germline V gene yields CDR1 SGHRS and CDR2 YFSETQ.